This passage covers 10 T cell receptor beta chains from one sample sequenced in a study of cytomegalovirus exposure and HLA in healthy donors. PCR primers comprised 60 Vbeta and 13 Jbeta primers. Profiled with immunoSEQ multiplex PCR; TCRdb holds only in-frame clones, not every one. This table has approximately 250,000 clones, about 77% appearing once. Material for sequencing was PBMCs. The receptors stem from a boy under 18 in good health and CMV-seronegative.

This rearrangement joins TRBV14 to TRBJ2-1, with no clear D. V was clipped by 4 bases and J by 0 bases, with 7 bases between them. Germline CDR1 and CDR2: SGHDN and FVKESK. The CDR3 is made up of 14 amino acids. CDR3 nucleotides: TGTGCCAGCAGCCCCCTCAGCTCCTACAATGAGCAGTTCTTC. Protein: CASSPLSSYNEQFF.

CDR3 nucleotides: TGTGCCAGCAGCTTTTGCCCGCGGCAGGGCGCTACCTACGAGCAGTACTTC. This translates into CASSFCPRQGATYEQYF. This chain uses TRBV12-1 with TRBJ2-7; the table's D call TRBD1 went unverified against the DNA. TRBV12-1 is shown as a pseudogene. This CDR3 spans 17 amino acids.

The chain recombines TRBV7-8 with TRBJ2-5, with a tentative D call TRBD2 (7 bases). The germline V gene encodes CDR1 SGHVS and CDR2 FQNEAQ. V lost 0 bases and J 3 bases, leaving 8 bases between the germline ends. The CDR3 has 14 amino acids. The CDR3 DNA reads as TGTGCCAGCAGCTTAGCAGGGGGGGAAGAGACCCAGTACTTC. This encodes CASSLAGGEETQYF.

This clone came up a few times. The chain links TRBV10-1 to TRBJ1-1, with 8 bases lining up with TRBD1. CDR1 WNHNN and CDR2 SYGVQD come from the germline V gene (reference sequence). J lost 6 bases, V lost 4 bases, and 4 bases had no gene match. The CDR3 covers 13 residues. CDR3 sequence reads: CASSGNRGAEAFF. CDR3 in DNA: TGCGCCAGCAGTGGGAACAGGGGGGCTGAAGCTTTCTTT.

The V gene is TRBV6-6, the J gene TRBJ2-1, with 8 bases matching TRBD2. V gave up 0 bases and J gave up 9 bases; unmatched junction bases: 7. The CDR3 length is 15 residues. CDR1 and CDR2 (germline): MNHNY, SVGAGI (reference sequence). CDR3 sequence (DNA): TGTGCCAGCAGTTACTCCCGGGGGGGAACCGGTGAGCAGTTCTTC. Translated, it gives CASSYSRGGTGEQFF.

The chain has TRBV2 and TRBJ2-2; 12 bases agree with TRBD2. CDR3 size: 15 residues. Germline trimming cut 8 bases from V and 5 bases from J; bases unmatched to any gene: 6. Germline CDR1 is SNHLY and CDR2 is FYNNEI. The CDR3 DNA reads as TGTGCCAGCGGAAGACTAGCGGGGGTAACCGGGGAGCTGTTTTTT. It specifies CASGRLAGVTGELFF.

The chain employs TRBV4-2 and TRBJ2-7, with 10 bases identical to TRBD2. CDR1 is LGHNA and CDR2 is YNFKEQ in the germline V gene. The CDR3 runs 17 residues. Unmatched junction bases numbered 12, after V lost 4 bases and J lost 3 bases. Here the CDR3 reads CASSPKVLLAGNYEQYF. The CDR3, as DNA: TGTGCCAGCAGCCCCAAGGTCCTACTAGCGGGGAACTACGAGCAGTACTTC.

The chain carries TRBV6-5 and TRBJ1-5; TRBD1 might be the D (5 bases). Germline V gene sequence: CDR1 MNHEY, CDR2 SVGAGI. Trimming pared 6 bases from V and 9 bases from J, leaving 15 bases between. CDR3 size: 13 residues. DNA for the CDR3: TGTGCCAGCAGAAACCGGGACTCCCGGCCCCAGCATTTT. It specifies CASRNRDSRPQHF.

This chain uses TRBV5-1 with TRBJ2-2; TRBD2 aligns across 14 bases. With 3 bases clipped from V and 7 bases from J, the junction kept 5 bases outside the gene matches. There are 16 residues in the CDR3. CDR1 is SGHRS, CDR2 YFSETQ, per germline. The DNA of the CDR3 is TGCGCCAGCAGCTCGGGACTAGCGGGAGAGGTCGGGGAGCTGTTTTTT. This sequence encodes CASSSGLAGEVGELFF.

The V gene is TRBV9, the J gene TRBJ1-6, with TRBD1 matching over 10 bases. The junction had 10 bases not matched to a gene; V was cut back by 3 bases and J by 19 bases. Per the germline V gene, CDR1 is SGDLS and CDR2 is YYNGEE. The CDR3 has 13 amino acids. CDR3 in DNA: TGTGCCAGCAGCGCGGGAGCCGGGACAGGGGTACACTTT. This gives the protein CASSAGAGTGVHF.